Listed below are T cell receptor beta chains from one sample, sequenced in a study of T cells in Graves' hyperthyroidism and ophthalmopathy. TCRdb analysed the multiplex PCR reads with MiXCR anew, one entry per CDR3 protein. The sample includes roughly 530,000 distinct CDR3 sequences, roughly 18% of them seen just once. Sequenced: blood. Receptors were obtained from a woman under 30 with Graves' ophthalmopathy. CDR3s include the opening cysteine and the closing phenylalanine or tryptophan. The D gene is left open where the match is weak. Size values are once, few and many counts, or a class for expanded clones, and some rows have none.

d_gene	abundance	v_gene	j_gene	CDR3nt	CDR3aa
TRBD1	few	TRBV20-1	TRBJ2-4	TGCAGTGCGCAAGGGGGCAGTATCATCAAAAACATTCAGTACTTC	CSAQGGSIIKNIQYF
-	few	TRBV20-1	TRBJ1-2	TGCAGTGCTAGAGATTTATGGGGCAGTGGGTCCTATGGCTACACCTTC	CSARDLWGSGSYGYTF
-	many	TRBV11-2	TRBJ2-7	TGTGCCAGCAGCTTAGGGAGGGCGAGCTACGAGCAGTACTTC	CASSLGRASYEQYF
-	many	TRBV7-6	TRBJ1-1	TGTGCCAGCACCGCGGAGGCAGGGAGTGAAGCTTTCTTT	CASTAEAGSEAFF
-	many	TRBV28	TRBJ2-3	TGTGCCAGCAGCTACGGACTGCACACAGATACGCAGTATTTT	CASSYGLHTDTQYF
TRBD1	many	TRBV28	TRBJ2-5	TGTGCCAGCAGTTCCCAAGGGACAGGGGGCGAAGAGACCCAGTACTTC	CASSSQGTGGEETQYF
-	few	TRBV10-3	TRBJ1-4	TGTGCCATCAGCGGTGGGTGGAGTGAAAAACTGTTTTTT	CAISGGWSEKLFF
-	-	TRBV6-1	TRBJ1-2	TGTGCCAGCAGTGACGGGGCCCGAGCTCCCTATGGCTACACCTTC	CASSDGARAPYGYTF
-	few	TRBV19	TRBJ1-5	TGTGCCAGTAGTATAGGCGACAGGAGCAATCAGCCCCAGCATTTT	CASSIGDRSNQPQHF
TRBD1	-	TRBV6-1	TRBJ1-1	TGTGCCAGCAGTATGATGTTTCGGACAGGGGCGAACACTGAAGCTTTCTTT	CASSMMFRTGANTEAFF
-	few	TRBV6-1	TRBJ1-4	TGTGCCAGCAGTGAATACGGGATAAATGAAAAACTGTTTTTT	CASSEYGINEKLFF
-	many	TRBV27	TRBJ1-2	TGTGCCAGCAGTTATCGGGGTACTAACTATGGCTACACCTTC	CASSYRGTNYGYTF
TRBD1	-	TRBV4-1	TRBJ1-2	TGCGCCAGCAGCCAAGTCAGGGGGCGTTTCTATGGCTACACCTTC	CASSQVRGRFYGYTF
TRBD1	many	TRBV7-2	TRBJ2-7	TGTGCCAGCAGCTTACCGGGACAGGGGGCTCAACAGTACTTC	CASSLPGQGAQQYF
-	few	TRBV29-1	TRBJ2-7	TGCAGCGTTTTCGGCAGCAGTATCTACGAGCAGTACTTC	CSVFGSSIYEQYF
TRBD1	many	TRBV24-1	TRBJ2-5	TGTGCCACCAGTGATGGACAGGGACGCGAGACCCAGTACTTC	CATSDGQGRETQYF
-	few	TRBV5-1	TRBJ2-5	TGCGCCAGCAGCTTGGTGGACAAAGAGACCCAGTACTTC	CASSLVDKETQYF
TRBD1	-	TRBV20-1	TRBJ2-7	TGCAGTGTTGACAGGGGGATCTACGAGCAGTACTTC	CSVDRGIYEQYF
-	-	TRBV10-3	TRBJ2-7	TGTGCCATCAGTGAGCCGCCTCAGGGAGAGCAGTACTTC	CAISEPPQGEQYF
-	-	TRBV29-1	TRBJ1-5	TGCAGCGTCGCTATGACCGGGATGGATCAGCCCCAGCATTTT	CSVAMTGMDQPQHF
-	many	TRBV7-9	TRBJ2-3	TGTGCCAGCAGCTCGGGACTGACTAGCACAGATACGCAGTATTTT	CASSSGLTSTDTQYF
TRBD2	many	TRBV6-1	TRBJ2-3	TGTGCCAGCAACAGAAGACTAGCGGGGGCCACAGATACGCAGTATTTT	CASNRRLAGATDTQYF
-	many	TRBV30	TRBJ2-1	TGTGCCTGGAGTGTTCTAGGGAATGAGCAGTTCTTC	CAWSVLGNEQFF
-	many	TRBV6-4	TRBJ2-2	TGTGCCAGCAGTGACTCCCAAGGGGGCACCGGGGAGCTGTTTTTT	CASSDSQGGTGELFF
-	many	TRBV7-9	TRBJ1-1	TGTGCCAGCAGTTTAAGGGCCGGCGCCACTGAAGCTTTCTTT	CASSLRAGATEAFF
-	many	TRBV30	TRBJ1-3	TGTGCCTGGAACAGGGCTACCTCTGGAAACACCATATATTTT	CAWNRATSGNTIYF
TRBD2	-	TRBV7-9	TRBJ2-1	TGTGCCAGCAGCCTGGGACTAGGGCCGATGGATGAGCAGTTCTTC	CASSLGLGPMDEQFF
-	-	TRBV6-2/TRBV6-3	TRBJ2-7	TGTGCCAGCAGGGCAGGGGGGGATTCCTACGAGCAGTACTTC	CASRAGGDSYEQYF
-	many	TRBV30	TRBJ1-4	TGTGCCTGGAGTGTATTAGGTGCAACTAATGAAAAACTGTTTTTT	CAWSVLGATNEKLFF
-	many	TRBV14	TRBJ2-2	TGTGCCAGCAGCCAAGCGGTCACCGGGGAGCTGTTTTTT	CASSQAVTGELFF
-	many	TRBV30	TRBJ1-1	TGTGCCTGGACCGGGACGCGTACTGAAGCTTTCTTT	CAWTGTRTEAFF
-	few	TRBV9	TRBJ1-4	TGTGCCAGCACCAGGGGCGGCGAAAAACTGTTTTTT	CASTRGGEKLFF
TRBD2	many	TRBV10-3	TRBJ2-7	TGTGCCATCAGTGAGCGCGGGGGGACCTCCTACGAGCAGTACTTC	CAISERGGTSYEQYF
-	-	TRBV5-4	TRBJ2-1	TGTGCCAGCAACTTGGGGCTAGTCATCGATGAGCAGTTCTTC	CASNLGLVIDEQFF
TRBD1	-	TRBV6-2/TRBV6-3	TRBJ1-6	TGTGCCAGCAGTTACACCCGGGACAGGGGAAGTTCACCCCTCCACTTT	CASSYTRDRGSSPLHF
-	many	TRBV11-2	TRBJ1-2	TGTGCCAGCACCCAAAAATATGGCTACACCTTC	CASTQKYGYTF
-	many	TRBV18	TRBJ1-1	TGTGCCAGCTCACCGCACCAGGGTTCCATGAACACTGAAGCTTTCTTT	CASSPHQGSMNTEAFF
-	many	TRBV7-9	TRBJ1-2	TGTGCCAGCAGCTCTCTTCCATGGACAGCATACTATGGCTACACCTTC	CASSSLPWTAYYGYTF
-	many	TRBV11-2	TRBJ1-5	TGTGCCAGCAGCTTAGGGACCGCAGGCAATCAGCCCCAGCATTTT	CASSLGTAGNQPQHF
-	many	TRBV28	TRBJ1-6	TGTGCCAGCAGTTTACAAGGGTTCACTGCCTATAATTCACCCCTCCACTTT	CASSLQGFTAYNSPLHF
-	few	TRBV5-1	TRBJ2-5	TGCGCCAGCAGCTTGGAGGCCGTTTTGGAGACCCAGTACTTC	CASSLEAVLETQYF
-	-	TRBV7-9	TRBJ1-3	TGTGCCAGCCGGGAGGGTGGAAACACCATATATTTT	CASREGGNTIYF
-	-	TRBV6-9	TRBJ1-1	TGTGCCAGCAGTTACCGGTCGGGGGGCACTGAAGCTTTCTTT	CASSYRSGGTEAFF
TRBD2	few	TRBV20-1	TRBJ2-4	TGCAGTGCCACACTCCCCTGGACTAGCGAGTTTGGCAAAAACATTCAGTACTTC	CSATLPWTSEFGKNIQYF
-	-	TRBV4-1	TRBJ1-1	TGCGCCAGCAGCCAAGATGGACGGAACACTGAAGCTTTCTTT	CASSQDGRNTEAFF
TRBD1	-	TRBV15	TRBJ1-1	TGTGCCACCAGCAGTAGCAGGGGGCGGGAAGCTTTCTTT	CATSSSRGREAFF
TRBD2	many	TRBV3-1	TRBJ2-5	TGTGCCAGCAGCCAAGAAGGGCTAGCGGGAGTAGAGACCCAGTACTTC	CASSQEGLAGVETQYF
-	-	TRBV9	TRBJ2-2	TGTGCCAGCAGCGGGGGACCCACCGGGGAGCTGTTTTTT	CASSGGPTGELFF
-	-	TRBV10-3	TRBJ2-7	TGTGCCAGCAAAGGGAGCTCCTACAATGAGCAGTACTTC	CASKGSSYNEQYF
-	-	TRBV20-1	TRBJ2-6	TGCAGTGCTAAGAGGGGGTTTCCTTTCTCTGGGGCCAACGTCCTGACTTTC	CSAKRGFPFSGANVLTF
TRBD1	-	TRBV7-2	TRBJ1-3	TGTGCCAGCACCCTACAGGGGGCTTCTGGAAACACCATATATTTT	CASTLQGASGNTIYF
-	few	TRBV20-1	TRBJ1-2	TGCAGTGCTAGCCTTTCAGGCGGCTATGGCTACACCTTC	CSASLSGGYGYTF
-	many	TRBV27	TRBJ1-6	TGTGCCAGCAGTTTGGGGGGTTCACCCCTCCACTTT	CASSLGGSPLHF
-	many	TRBV13	TRBJ2-3	TGTGCCAGCAGCTGGCCGGGACCACTAGGCACAGATACGCAGTATTTT	CASSWPGPLGTDTQYF
-	-	TRBV6-2/TRBV6-3	TRBJ2-7	TGTGCCAGCAGTTACGGTAGCGTGGACTCCTACGAGCAGTACTTC	CASSYGSVDSYEQYF
-	many	TRBV10-3	TRBJ1-1	TGTGCCATCGGGGACACCTTGAACACTGAAGCTTTCTTT	CAIGDTLNTEAFF
-	many	TRBV5-1	TRBJ1-1	TGCGCCAGCAGCTTGGACGTCCTCATGAACACTGAAGCTTTCTTT	CASSLDVLMNTEAFF
TRBD2	few	TRBV6-5	TRBJ2-7	TGTGCCAGCAGTTACCGGCTAGCGGGGGACGAGCAGTACTTC	CASSYRLAGDEQYF
-	many	TRBV27	TRBJ1-6	TGTGCCAGCAGACAAACAGGGTATAATTCACCCCTCCACTTT	CASRQTGYNSPLHF